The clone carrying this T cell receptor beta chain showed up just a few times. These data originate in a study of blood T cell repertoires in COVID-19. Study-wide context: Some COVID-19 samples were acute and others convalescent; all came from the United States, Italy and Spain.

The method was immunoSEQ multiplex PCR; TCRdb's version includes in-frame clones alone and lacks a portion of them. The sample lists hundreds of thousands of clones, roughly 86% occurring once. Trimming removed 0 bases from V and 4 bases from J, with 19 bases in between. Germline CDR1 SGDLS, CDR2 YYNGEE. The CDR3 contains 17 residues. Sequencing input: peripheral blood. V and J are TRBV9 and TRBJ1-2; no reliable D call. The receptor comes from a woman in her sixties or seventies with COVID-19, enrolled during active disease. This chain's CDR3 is CASSVETDLNVRYGYTF. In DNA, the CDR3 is TGTGCCAGCAGCGTAGAAACGGACTTAAATGTTCGCTATGGCTACACCTTC.